A single sample gave rise to the 6 T cell receptor beta chains below, sequenced in a study of blood T cell repertoires in COVID-19. Assay: immunoSEQ multiplex PCR; the TCRdb copy retains only in-frame clones and omits some. Here the sample spans roughly 220,000 clones, 65% to 90% being singletons. Sequencing used PBMCs or T cells enriched from blood (not recorded which). Receptors originate from a woman between 40 and 50 years old with acute COVID-19.

The chain carries TRBV9 and TRBJ1-4; D remains unclear. Deletions cut 4 bases from V and 8 bases from J, with 12 bases between. From germline, CDR1 is SGDLS and CDR2 YYNGEE. The CDR3 runs 13 residues. Written as DNA, the CDR3 is TGTGCCAGCAGCCCAAGAGGGCGGGAAAAACTGTTTTTT. Its protein product is CASSPRGREKLFF.

The chain joins TRBV11-2 to TRBJ1-1; D is perhaps TRBD1 (6 bases). CDR1 and CDR2 from the germline V gene are SGHAT and FQNNGV. CDR3 length equals 13 residues. The V and J ends lost 6 bases and 9 bases respectively, with 17 bases between them. The CDR3 DNA reads as TGTGCCAGCAGTTTTGAACGGACAGCCCAAGCTTTCTTT. Translated, it gives CASSFERTAQAFF.

The rearrangement links TRBV19 to TRBJ2-4, with 9 bases matching TRBD2. Germline-derived CDR1 and CDR2 are LNHDA and SQIVND (reference sequence). This CDR3 is 18 amino acids long. With 2 bases clipped from V and 0 bases from J, the junction kept 8 bases outside the gene matches. CDR3 loop: CASSILAGTLLAKNIQYF. DNA for the CDR3: TGTGCCAGTAGTATACTAGCGGGAACACTTCTAGCCAAAAACATTCAGTACTTC.

In its sample, this clone ranks as medium-sized (0.01 to 0.1%). The chain employs TRBV27 and TRBJ2-7; the match to TRBD1 covers 11 bases. This CDR3 contains 15 residues. Germline V gene sequence: CDR1 MNHEY, CDR2 SMNVEV (reference sequence). The V gene end was trimmed by 4 bases and the J gene end by 0 bases; junction bases not matched to a gene: 2. CDR3 residues: CASSYGTGGSYEQYF. Here the CDR3 DNA reads TGTGCCAGCAGTTACGGGACAGGGGGCTCCTACGAGCAGTACTTC.

This rearrangement joins TRBV10-2 to TRBJ1-2; 8 bases are shared with TRBD1. The junction had 10 bases not matched to a gene; V was cut back by 4 bases and J by 0 bases. The CDR3 length is 17 residues. Germline V gene lookup returns CDR1 WSHSY and CDR2 SAAADI. The DNA of the CDR3 is TGCGCCAGCAGTGCCTATGCAGGGGGCCCGTCTAACTATGGCTACACCTTC. This translates into CASSAYAGGPSNYGYTF.

V is TRBV28 and J is TRBJ2-7, with 7 bases matching TRBD1. The trim removed 5 bases at V and 4 bases at J, leaving 8 bases unmatched. Germline V gene lookup returns CDR1 MDHEN and CDR2 SYDVKM. There are 14 residues in the CDR3. The CDR3 protein is CASSDDRVVYEQYF. For the CDR3, the DNA is TGTGCCAGCAGTGATGACAGGGTGGTGTACGAGCAGTACTTC.